Following are 18 T cell receptor beta chains from one sample sequenced in a study of T-cell reconstitution after alpha-beta-depleted transplantation in children. Preparing the TCRbeta library involved the use of unique molecular identifiers. TCRdb called the PCR reads again in MiXCR, with one record for every CDR3 protein. The sample consists of approximately 91,000 distinct CDR3 sequences, roughly 7.7% of them appearing once. The sample here was PBMCs from the stem cell graft donor, taken from the stem cell graft. The receptors stem from a human donor who donated a stem cell graft to a child with congenital amegakaryocytic thrombocytopenia.

The chain recombines TRBV5-1 with TRBJ2-2; 9 positions match TRBD1. Germline lookup yields CDR1 SGHRS and CDR2 YFSETQ. The CDR3 extends over 16 amino acids. Losses at the gene ends were 2 bases for V and 6 bases for J; bases not matched to a gene: 8. CDR3 bases: TGCGCCAGCAGCTTCATGGCACAGGGGGCTCCCGGGGAGCTGTTTTTT. As protein: CASSFMAQGAPGELFF. Using reference TRBV5-1 and TRBJ2-2 for the parts outside the CDR3, the full variable domain is KAGVTQTPRYLIKTRGQQVTLSCSPISGHRSVSWYQQTPGQGLQFLFEYFSETQRNKGNFPGRFSGRQFSNSRSEMNVSTLELGDSALYLCASSFMAQGAPGELFFGEGSRLTVL.

This clonotype has only a few counts. This chain uses TRBV6-5 with TRBJ2-3; 11 bases are a match to TRBD2. The J segment lost 0 bases and the V segment lost 2 bases, leaving 1 base of the junction unmatched. Germline assignment: CDR1 MNHEY and CDR2 SVGAGI. This CDR3 has 16 amino acids. Here the CDR3 reads CASSYRLAGSTDTQYF. For the CDR3, the DNA is TGTGCCAGCAGTTACCGACTAGCGGGGAGCACAGATACGCAGTATTTT.

This clonotype has ten or more counts. The chain uses TRBV11-2 and TRBJ2-2, with 8 bases matching TRBD2. This CDR3 contains 15 residues. The junction had 6 bases not matched to a gene; V was cut back by 3 bases and J by 6 bases. Germline V gene sequence: CDR1 SGHAT, CDR2 FQNNGV. DNA of the CDR3: TGTGCCAGCAGCTTGATCGGGGGGGCCGCCGGGGAGCTGTTTTTT. It codes for CASSLIGGAAGELFF. Supplemented by reference TRBV11-2 and TRBJ2-2, the full variable domain reads EAGVAQSPRYKIIEKRQSVAFWCNPISGHATLYWYQQILGQGPKLLIQFQNNGVVDDSQLPKDRFSAERLKGVDSTLKIQPAKLEDSAVYLCASSLIGGAAGELFFGEGSRLTVL.

The sample holds many counts of this clonotype. V gene TRBV5-6 combines with J gene TRBJ2-3; unclear D gene. The ends were cut back, 2 bases at V and 2 bases at J, with 0 bases in the middle. Germline V gene data show CDR1 as SGHDT and CDR2 as YYEEEE. The CDR3 covers 11 residues. CDR3 DNA sequence: TGTGCCAGCAGCTTCACAGATACGCAGTATTTT. Translating it yields CASSFTDTQYF.

V gene TRBV11-2 combines with J gene TRBJ2-2; D is perhaps TRBD2 (6 bases). The V gene lost 1 base and the J gene lost 2 bases, with 11 bases spanning the gap. The CDR3 totals 16 residues. Germline loops: CDR1 SGHAT, CDR2 FQNNGV. The CDR3 coding sequence is TGTGCCAGCAGCTTAGGGGGACTCATCAACACCGGGGAGCTGTTTTTT. Translated: CASSLGGLINTGELFF.

Ten or more counts support this clonotype. The V call is TRBV12-3 or TRBV12-4, the J call TRBJ1-3, with 9 bases that match TRBD1. J lost 4 bases, V lost 1 base, and 2 bases had no gene match. This CDR3 comprises 15 residues. The CDR3 protein is CASSLGTGAGNTIYF. For the CDR3, the DNA is TGTGCCAGCAGTTTAGGGACAGGGGCCGGAAACACCATATATTTT.

This clonotype was detected many times. The V and J genes are TRBV28 and TRBJ2-7, with D maybe TRBD1 (6 bases). The CDR3 consists of 14 residues. Trimming left V 4 bases short and J 3 bases short, with 13 bases between. CDR1 is MDHEN and CDR2 is SYDVKM in the germline V gene. CDR3 region: CASSWTRGHYEQYF. Written as DNA, the CDR3 is TGTGCCAGCAGTTGGACCAGGGGACACTACGAGCAGTACTTC.

Ten or more counts support this clonotype. The rearrangement joins TRBV5-1 to TRBJ1-4; D is unresolved. The CDR3 length is 15 residues. Trimming removed 1 base at V and 4 bases at J, with 11 bases between. Germline V lookup: CDR1 SGHRS, CDR2 YFSETQ. CDR3 sequence: CASSLFLSDNEKLFF. CDR3 nucleotides: TGCGCCAGCAGCTTGTTTCTCAGTGATAATGAAAAACTGTTTTTT. The variable domain in full, completed from reference TRBV5-1 and TRBJ1-4, reads KAGVTQTPRYLIKTRGQQVTLSCSPISGHRSVSWYQQTPGQGLQFLFEYFSETQRNKGNFPGRFSGRQFSNSRSEMNVSTLELGDSALYLCASSLFLSDNEKLFFGSGTQLSVL.

This clonotype was seen a few times. It may be a read error: a sequence one base away is much more abundant. This chain connects TRBV7-8 to TRBJ2-6; the D gene is possibly TRBD1 (5 bases). The CDR3 totals 17 residues. The germline V gene has CDR1 SGHVS and CDR2 FQNEAQ. The CDR3 is CASSGSWGYSGANGLTF. DNA for the CDR3: TGTGCCAGCAGCGGGTCGTGGGGTTACTCTGGGGCCAACGGCCTGACTTTC.

This clonotype is medium-sized. The chain couples TRBV20-1 to TRBJ2-7; the D call may be TRBD1 or TRBD2 (5 bases each). Germline CDR1 reads DFQATT; CDR2 reads SNEGSKA (reference sequence). This CDR3 comprises 13 residues. The V end lost 3 bases, the J end lost 9 bases, and 18 bases lay between the germline ends. As DNA, the CDR3 is TGCAGTGCTAGTGATAGGGGAGAGGGGTCGCAGTACTTC. As protein: CSASDRGEGSQYF.

This clonotype has a count of ten or more. V is TRBV5-5 and J is TRBJ1-1; D might be TRBD1 (6 bases). Trimming pared 0 bases from V and 5 bases from J, leaving 11 bases between. CDR1 and CDR2 (germline): SGHKS, YYEKEE (reference sequence). The CDR3 is 14 residues long. CDR3 DNA sequence: TGTGCCAGCAGCTTGGAAGGGGGAAGGACTGAAGCTTTCTTT. The encoded protein is CASSLEGGRTEAFF.

With respect to this clonotype: A much larger clone is a single base away; this may be a read error. The chain links TRBV12-3 or TRBV12-4 to TRBJ1-1, with a tentative D call TRBD1 (5 bases). This CDR3 is built from 17 residues. The CDR3 nucleotides are TGTACCAGCAGTTCGGCGAGAAGAGGGGCGAGCGACACTGAAGCTTTCTTT. Amino acid sequence: CTSSSARRGASDTEAFF.

This clonotype was seen ten or more times. The rearrangement links TRBV11-2 to TRBJ1-2; D possibly corresponds to TRBD1 (6 bases). CDR1 SGHAT and CDR2 FQNNGV come from the germline V gene. Trimming cost V 0 bases and J 4 bases, with 18 bases left between them. This CDR3 comprises 17 residues. For the CDR3, the DNA is TGTGCCAGCAGCTTAGAAATGGGGGCAGGAAGGCTCTATGGCTACACCTTC. Its protein is CASSLEMGAGRLYGYTF.

The sample holds many counts of this clonotype. The chain uses TRBV2 and TRBJ1-4; no definite D call. V lost 5 bases and J 10 bases, leaving 20 bases between the germline ends. The CDR3 consists of 15 residues. The V gene's germline CDR1 is SNHLY and CDR2 FYNNEI. In DNA, the CDR3 is TGTGCCAGCAGTACCACCCACGAGAAAGCGGGAAAACTGTTTTTT. It specifies CASSTTHEKAGKLFF.

This clonotype has ten or more counts. Written as DNA, the CDR3 is TGTGCCATCCAGCTAGGCGAGGACAATCAGCCCCAGCATTTT. Its translation: CAIQLGEDNQPQHF. This rearrangement joins TRBV7-9 to TRBJ1-5, with unresolved D. The CDR3 is 14 residues long. Germline V gene lookup returns CDR1 SEHNR and CDR2 FQNEAQ (reference sequence). The V gene lost 10 bases and the J gene lost 3 bases, with 16 bases spanning the gap.

This clonotype showed up many times. The chain uses TRBV6-5 and TRBJ2-7, with D possibly being TRBD1 (6 bases). V lost 5 bases and J 3 bases, leaving 14 bases between the germline ends. CDR1 MNHEY and CDR2 SVGAGI come from the germline V gene. This CDR3 contains 14 residues. CDR3 in amino acids: CASSPGTYYYEQYF. CDR3 in DNA: TGTGCCAGCAGTCCCGGGACATACTACTACGAGCAGTACTTC.

This clonotype was counted ten times or more. The J gene is TRBJ1-5, the V gene TRBV12-3 or TRBV12-4; the D gene is possibly TRBD1 (5 bases). The CDR3 is 15 amino acids. The V gene lost 5 bases and the J gene lost 4 bases, with 15 bases spanning the gap. The DNA of the CDR3 is TGTGCCAGCAGTGCTGACAGCGGGGTGAATCAGCCCCAGCATTTT. This translates into CASSADSGVNQPQHF.

In its sample, this clonotype was seen many times. The V call is TRBV18, the J call TRBJ2-7; a weak D match, TRBD1 (5 bases). This CDR3 spans 14 amino acids. Between the trimmed V and J ends, which lost 3 bases and 5 bases, there was a span of 14 bases. Germline-derived CDR1 and CDR2 are KGHSH and LQKENI. The CDR3 sequence: CASSPGPDPHEQYF. In DNA form, the CDR3 reads TGTGCCAGCTCACCGGGGCCAGATCCCCACGAGCAGTACTTC. Drawing the rest from reference TRBV18 and TRBJ2-7, the complete variable domain is NAGVMQNPRHLVRRRGQEARLRCSPMKGHSHVYWYRQLPEEGLKFMVYLQKENIIDESGMPKERFSAEFPKEGPSILRIQQVVRGDSAAYFCASSPGPDPHEQYFGPGTRLTVT.